The next 26 T cell receptor beta chains were all read from a single sample in a study of blood T cells in healthy people across ages. A J-beta primer mix and a sample-barcoded 5' primer were used in a second PCR of roughly 7 to 12 cycles. TCRdb ran MiXCR on the 5' RACE reads and lists one entry per CDR3 protein. The sample holds roughly 730,000 distinct CDR3 sequences, more than 50% seen once. Source material: blood. The receptor source for this set is a man aged 40-55 years in good health.

The chain recombines TRBV7-9 with TRBJ2-1; 7 bases agree with TRBD1. The CDR3 consists of 15 residues. CDR1 and CDR2 from the germline V gene are SEHNR and FQNEAQ (reference sequence). The trim removed 2 bases at V and 2 bases at J, leaving 3 bases unmatched. The CDR3 bases are TGTGCCAGCAGCTTAAATCAGGGGGCCTACAATGAGCAGTTCTTC. Amino acids: CASSLNQGAYNEQFF. Variable domain in full (rest from reference TRBV7-9 and TRBJ2-1): DTGVSQNPRHKITKRGQNVTFRCDPISEHNRLYWYRQTLGQGPEFLTYFQNEAQLEKSRLLSDRFSAERPKGSFSTLEIQRTEQGDSAMYLCASSLNQGAYNEQFFGPGTRLTVL.

To note about this clonotype: A much larger clone sits a single nucleotide away, making a read error possible. The rearrangement uses TRBV28 and TRBJ1-2; D unclear. CDR1 and CDR2 from the germline V gene are MDHEN and SYDVKM. Trimming removed 10 bases from V and 10 bases from J, with 16 bases in between. This CDR3 is built from 11 residues. CDR3 residues: CAIEGRGAYTF. The CDR3 DNA reads TGTGCCATCGAAGGGAGAGGAGCCTACACCTTC.

This clonotype was picked up a small number of times. For the CDR3, the DNA is TGCAGTGCAGGGTCAGCGGGACCTTACAATGAGCAGTTCTTC. As protein: CSAGSAGPYNEQFF. This chain connects TRBV20-1 to TRBJ2-1, with 7 bases identical to TRBD2. The CDR3 has 14 residues. V lost 6 bases, J lost 4 bases, and 9 bases stayed unmatched. Germline values: CDR1 DFQATT, CDR2 SNEGSKA (reference sequence).

J is TRBJ1-6 and V is TRBV4-3; D uncertain. The CDR3 extends over 15 amino acids. The V gene's germline CDR1 is LGHNA and CDR2 YSLEER. Deletions cut 0 bases from V and 13 bases from J, with 16 bases between. CDR3 region: CASSQDGQGLSPLHF. Here the CDR3 DNA reads TGCGCCAGCAGCCAAGATGGGCAAGGGCTATCCCCCCTCCACTTT.

CDR3 sequence reads: CSARRPGLGSNEQFF. The DNA of the CDR3 is TGCAGTGCTAGACGGCCGGGACTAGGGTCCAATGAGCAGTTCTTC. The chain recombines TRBV20-1 with TRBJ2-1, with 8 positions matching TRBD2. V gave up 2 bases and J gave up 6 bases; unmatched junction bases: 9. Germline CDR1 reads DFQATT; CDR2 reads SNEGSKA (reference sequence). The CDR3 is 15 residues long.

The chain joins TRBV4-1 to TRBJ2-7, with D maybe TRBD2 (5 bases). The V end lost 2 bases, the J end lost 4 bases, and 18 bases lay between the germline ends. Germline assignment: CDR1 MGHRA and CDR2 YSYEKL. This CDR3 contains 16 residues. The CDR3 DNA reads TGCGCCAGCAGCCAACCACGCATGGGAGCCGGGTACGAGCAGTACTTC. It encodes CASSQPRMGAGYEQYF.

The J gene is TRBJ1-1, the V gene TRBV7-8, with unresolved D. This CDR3 is 14 amino acids long. From germline, CDR1 is SGHVS and CDR2 FQNEAQ. Trimming took 2 bases from V and 8 from J, leaving 15 bases between them. The CDR3 reads CASSLMAFPGEAFF. CDR3 DNA sequence: TGTGCCAGCAGCTTAATGGCATTTCCCGGGGAAGCTTTCTTT. Together with reference TRBV7-8 and TRBJ1-1, the CDR3 gives the full variable domain: GAGVSQSPRYKVAKRGQDVALRCDPISGHVSLFWYQQALGQGPEFLTYFQNEAQLDKSGLPSDRFFAERPEGSVSTLKIQRTQQEDSAVYLCASSLMAFPGEAFFGQGTRLTVV.

This clonotype was observed at least ten times. This chain joins TRBV29-1 and TRBJ2-7; a possible D gene is TRBD1 (5 bases). The CDR3 is 15 amino acids. V was trimmed by 0 bases and J by 5 bases, leaving 17 bases between them. Per germline, CDR1 SQVTM and CDR2 ANQGSEA. The CDR3 DNA reads TGCAGCGTTGAAGATCCAGGGCGGCCAGACCACGAGCAGTACTTC. As protein: CSVEDPGRPDHEQYF.

This chain links TRBV24-1 with TRBJ2-7, with D possibly matching TRBD2 (6 bases). The CDR3 length is 15 residues. Germline V CDR1 and CDR2: KGHDR, SFDVKD. V lost 8 bases, J lost 7 bases, and 23 bases lay in between. The chain's CDR3 is CATKGGRASYNEQYF. The CDR3 region has the DNA TGTGCCACCAAGGGAGGCAGGGCTTCCTACAATGAGCAGTACTTC.

The chain combines TRBV4-2 with TRBJ2-1; possible D gene TRBD2, 6 bases. Looked up from germline, CDR1 is LGHNA and CDR2 is YNFKEQ. The CDR3 runs to 16 residues. V dropped 4 bases and J dropped 7 bases, with 20 bases sitting between them. The CDR3 loop is CASSRGAASALNEQFF. The CDR3 nucleotides read TGTGCCAGCAGCCGAGGAGCGGCTAGCGCTTTAAATGAGCAGTTCTTC.

This chain joins TRBV4-3 and TRBJ2-5; D might be TRBD2 (6 bases). This CDR3 is 15 amino acids long. From germline, CDR1 is LGHNA and CDR2 YSLEER. V was shortened by 1 base and J by 2 bases, with 11 bases between the two germline ends. The CDR3 DNA follows: TGCGCCAGCAGCCAAGGAACTAGCTCGCAAGAGACCCAGTACTTC. Translation gives CASSQGTSSQETQYF.

This clonotype occurred many times. This chain connects TRBV5-1 to TRBJ2-7; D possibly corresponds to TRBD2 (5 bases). Trimming cost V 0 bases and J 2 bases, with 9 bases left between them. The CDR3 contains 14 residues. CDR1 and CDR2 (germline): SGHRS, YFSETQ. CDR3 protein: CASSLAGITYEQYF. The CDR3 DNA reads TGCGCCAGCAGCTTGGCGGGAATAACCTACGAGCAGTACTTC.

The CDR3 sequence: CSERTGNGGYTF. For the CDR3, the DNA is TGCAGTGAAAGAACCGGGAATGGTGGCTACACCTTC. The chain carries TRBV20-1 and TRBJ1-2, with unresolved D. The V end was cut by 7 bases, the J end by 7 bases, with 16 bases between. Germline V gene data show CDR1 as DFQATT and CDR2 as SNEGSKA (reference sequence). There are 12 residues in the CDR3.

V gene TRBV15 combines with J gene TRBJ1-2; D is uncertain. The germline V gene has CDR1 LNHNV and CDR2 YYDKDF (reference sequence). The CDR3 length is 15 residues. Trimming took off 2 bases at V and 0 bases at J, with 10 bases between the two ends. CDR3 protein: CATSRTAKANYGYTF. The CDR3 coding sequence is TGTGCCACCAGCAGAACAGCCAAAGCTAACTATGGCTACACCTTC.

The chain has TRBV29-1 and TRBJ2-1; D gene ambiguous. The CDR3 length is 11 residues. With 5 bases removed from V and 7 bases from J, the gap between germline ends came to 9 bases. CDR1 SQVTM and CDR2 ANQGSEA come from the germline V gene. The CDR3: CSVPEQNEQFF. CDR3 nucleotides: TGCAGCGTTCCTGAGCAAAATGAGCAGTTCTTC.

With regard to this clonotype: Sequence at one end of the junction differs from germline and may be a read error. The chain couples TRBV20-1 to TRBJ2-1; D is perhaps TRBD2 (5 bases). The germline V gene has CDR1 DFQATT and CDR2 SNEGSKA (reference sequence). The CDR3 is 13 residues long. In DNA form, the CDR3 reads TGCAGTGAGACCAAGGGCGGGCCCAATCAGCAGTTCTTC. Protein: CSETKGGPNQQFF.

This sequence joins TRBV4-3 and TRBJ2-7; tentatively, D is TRBD1 (6 bases). Trimming shortened V by 0 bases and J by 0 bases, and 12 bases separated the two germline ends. This CDR3 has 16 amino acids. CDR1 LGHNA and CDR2 YSLEER come from the germline V gene. Here the CDR3 reads CASSQDRGQSSYEQYF. Here the CDR3 DNA reads TGCGCCAGCAGCCAAGATCGAGGACAGAGCTCCTACGAGCAGTACTTC.

V and J are TRBV14 and TRBJ2-1, with D possibly being TRBD1 (6 bases). V gave up 8 bases and J gave up 4 bases, with 12 bases separating them. The germline CDR1 and CDR2 sequences are SGHDN and FVKESK. There are 13 residues in the CDR3. CDR3 in amino acids: CASQGQIYNEQFF. CDR3 coding DNA: TGTGCCAGCCAGGGACAAATTTACAATGAGCAGTTCTTC.

This clonotype was counted only a few times. The V call is TRBV6-2 or TRBV6-3, the J call TRBJ1-1; TRBD1 might be the D (5 bases). V was pared by 5 bases and J by 5 bases, with 18 bases between. Germline values: CDR1 MNHEY, CDR2 SVGEGT. The CDR3 length is 15 residues. The CDR3 DNA is TGTGCCAGCAGTATCCCATACGGGGAGGGGACTGAAGCTTTCTTT. Translated, it gives CASSIPYGEGTEAFF.

The chain recombines TRBV29-1 with TRBJ2-1, with 8 bases lining up with TRBD2. Germline CDR1 and CDR2: SQVTM and ANQGSEA. V was clipped by 4 bases and J by 7 bases; unmatched bases: 6. This CDR3 is 13 amino acids long. The CDR3 nucleotides read TGCAGCGTTGCCAGCGGGGGTCAAAATGAGCAGTTCTTC. This gives the protein CSVASGGQNEQFF.

A few counts support this clonotype. The V gene is TRBV6-5, the J gene TRBJ1-2, with 8 bases lining up with TRBD1. The J segment lost 0 bases and the V segment lost 4 bases, leaving 10 bases of the junction unmatched. The CDR3 consists of 17 residues. Germline CDR1 MNHEY, CDR2 SVGAGI. CDR3 residues: CASSSDRGELANYGYTF. CDR3 bases: TGTGCCAGCAGTTCTGACAGGGGCGAATTAGCTAACTATGGCTACACCTTC.

The chain joins TRBV7-2 to TRBJ2-3; D ambiguous. Trimming shortened V by 3 bases and J by 1 base, and 8 bases separated the two germline ends. The CDR3 is 14 amino acids. CDR1 and CDR2 from the germline V gene are SGHTA and FQGNSA. CDR3 nucleotide sequence: TGTGCCAGCAGCTTTAACCCGCGCACAGATACGCAGTATTTT. It translates to CASSFNPRTDTQYF.

The rearrangement uses TRBV5-1 and TRBJ2-1; D is undetermined. Trimming took 0 bases from V and 3 from J, leaving 16 bases between them. Germline-derived CDR1 and CDR2 are SGHRS and YFSETQ. The CDR3 runs to 17 residues. CDR3: CASSLALLPSFYNEQFF. Here the CDR3 DNA reads TGCGCCAGCAGCTTGGCCTTACTCCCCAGCTTCTACAATGAGCAGTTCTTC. Using reference TRBV5-1 and TRBJ2-1 for the parts outside the CDR3, the full variable domain is KAGVTQTPRYLIKTRGQQVTLSCSPISGHRSVSWYQQTPGQGLQFLFEYFSETQRNKGNFPGRFSGRQFSNSRSEMNVSTLELGDSALYLCASSLALLPSFYNEQFFGPGTRLTVL.

The J gene is TRBJ2-1, the V gene TRBV10-3; D may be TRBD1 or TRBD2 (5 bases each). Deletions cut 0 bases from V and 7 bases from J, with 10 bases between. From germline, CDR1 is ENHRY and CDR2 SYGVKD. This CDR3 is built from 14 residues. The CDR3 DNA sequence: TGTGCCATCAGTGAGTCGTGGGGGTTTAATGAGCAGTTCTTC. Encoded protein: CAISESWGFNEQFF.

A few counts support this clonotype. This chain links TRBV4-2 with TRBJ2-3; D uncertain. Trimming removed 4 bases at V and 0 bases at J, with 11 bases between. The length of the CDR3 is 15 residues. Per germline, CDR1 LGHNA and CDR2 YNFKEQ. CDR3: CASSPGRPSTDTQYF. DNA of the CDR3: TGTGCCAGCAGCCCCGGGCGACCTAGCACAGATACGCAGTATTTT.

About this clonotype: The junction departs from germline at one end; a sequencing error may be responsible. V usage is TRBV3-1 and J usage is TRBJ2-7; tentative D call: TRBD1 (6 bases). Germline loops: CDR1 LGHDT, CDR2 YNNKEL (reference sequence). The length of the CDR3 is 14 residues. Here the CDR3 reads CTSSRGQRLYEQYF. In nucleotides, the CDR3 is TGTACCAGCAGCCGCGGACAGCGACTCTACGAGCAGTACTTC.